Listed here are 20 T cell receptor beta chains from one sample, sequenced in a study of blood T cell repertoires in COVID-19. The protocol was immunoSEQ multiplex PCR, while the TCRdb copy is restricted to in-frame clones and leaves out a portion. This table holds fewer than 80,000 clones, approximately 90% found once. The sample comprised peripheral blood. The receptors come from a young man with acute or convalescent COVID-19.

This sequence joins TRBV28 and TRBJ2-7; a possible D gene is TRBD1 (5 bases). CDR3 length: 12 residues. CDR1 is MDHEN, CDR2 SYDVKM, per germline. With 6 bases removed from V and 5 bases from J, the gap between germline ends came to 11 bases. CDR3 sequence (DNA): TGTGCCAGCAGCTGGGGCCCCGACGAGCAGTACGTC. This gives the protein CASSWGPDEQYV.

The rearrangement links TRBV19 to TRBJ1-2, with 7 bases lining up with TRBD1. This CDR3 region has 11 residues. Germline assignment: CDR1 LNHDA and CDR2 SQIVND (reference sequence). The V segment lost 6 bases and the J segment 7 bases; nucleotides outside the gene matches: 2. The CDR3, as DNA: TGTGCCAGTAGGAACAGGGGTGGCTACACCTTC. Translating it yields CASRNRGGYTF.

The gene calls are TRBV11-3 and TRBJ2-3; 12 nucleotides agree with TRBD2. CDR1 and CDR2 (germline): SGHNT, YENEEA. Germline trimming cut 4 bases from V and 10 bases from J; bases unmatched to any gene: 9. The CDR3 consists of 15 residues. CDR3 in amino acids: CASSSGLAGSGAQYF. CDR3 DNA sequence: TGTGCCAGCAGCTCCGGACTAGCGGGGAGTGGTGCGCAGTATTTT.

This chain uses TRBV6-4 with TRBJ1-5; the match to TRBD1 covers 9 bases. The CDR3 extends over 16 amino acids. CDR1 and CDR2 (germline): MRHNA, SNTAGT. J gave up 3 bases and V 6 bases, and 9 bases lay outside the gene matches. The CDR3 loop reads CASSPRGTGINQPQHF. The CDR3 DNA is TGTGCCAGCAGCCCCAGAGGGACAGGGATCAATCAGCCCCAGCATTTT.

This chain connects TRBV6-5 to TRBJ1-2; possible D gene TRBD1, 6 bases. Germline CDR1 reads MNHEY; CDR2 reads SVGAGI. The V end lost 6 bases, the J end lost 7 bases, and 15 bases lay between the germline ends. The CDR3 extends over 13 amino acids. The DNA of the CDR3 is TGTGCCAGCAGCCCCCGGGACATGGGTGGCTACACCTTC. This encodes CASSPRDMGGYTF.

This clone was seen once. The chain joins TRBV2 to TRBJ2-3; 11 bases map to TRBD2. V shed 7 bases and J 2 bases; nucleotides not matched to a gene: 11. Germline V gene lookup returns CDR1 SNHLY and CDR2 FYNNEI. This CDR3 is 17 amino acids long. The CDR3 DNA follows: TGTGCCAGCATGAGTCGAGTAGCGGGGGGGATCACAGATACGCAGTATTTT. It is translated as CASMSRVAGGITDTQYF.

The V call is TRBV7-9, the J call TRBJ1-6; 8 nucleotides align to TRBD1. CDR1 is SEHNR and CDR2 is FQNEAQ in the germline V gene (reference sequence). The ends lost 8 bases at V and 4 bases at J; junction bases unmatched: 4. The CDR3 runs to 14 residues. The CDR3 protein is CASQGQGYNSPLHF. CDR3 sequence (DNA): TGTGCCAGCCAAGGACAGGGATATAATTCACCCCTCCACTTT. Using reference TRBV7-9 and TRBJ1-6 for the parts outside the CDR3, the full variable domain is DTGVSQNPRHKITKRGQNVTFRCDPISEHNRLYWYRQTLGQGPEFLTYFQNEAQLEKSRLLSDRFSAERPKGSFSTLEIQRTEQGDSAMYLCASQGQGYNSPLHFGNGTRLTVT.

The chain recombines TRBV19 with TRBJ1-1, with 7 bases that match TRBD1. V shed 3 bases, J shed 7 bases, and the junction held 8 bases outside the gene matches. The CDR3 loop spans 14 amino acids. Germline CDR1 reads LNHDA; CDR2 reads SQIVND (reference sequence). This CDR3 reads CASSISVGGGEAFF. The CDR3, as DNA: TGTGCCAGTAGTATTTCCGTAGGGGGCGGTGAAGCTTTCTTT.

The chain employs TRBV5-6 and TRBJ2-5; the match to TRBD2 covers 9 bases. Trimming removed 5 bases from V and 1 base from J; junction bases left unmatched: 6. The CDR3 is 15 residues long. The germline gives CDR1 SGHDT, CDR2 YYEEEE. CDR3 sequence (DNA): TGTGCCAGCAGAAAGCGGGGGGCCTTCCAAGAGACCCAGTACTTC. Its protein is CASRKRGAFQETQYF.

Only a few counts were recorded for this clone. The chain uses TRBV5-1 and TRBJ2-2, with D possibly being TRBD2 (6 bases). The germline V gene encodes CDR1 SGHRS and CDR2 YFSETQ. There are 17 residues in the CDR3. Trimming took off 1 base at V and 0 bases at J, with 13 bases between the two ends. CDR3 in DNA: TGCGCCAGCAGCTTGATTCCCCGGGGGACGAACACCGGGGAGCTGTTTTTT. Residues: CASSLIPRGTNTGELFF.

The chain links TRBV6-1 to TRBJ1-3, with a possible D match to TRBD1 (5 bases). V was clipped by 2 bases and J by 4 bases, with 12 bases between them. Per the germline V gene, CDR1 is MNHNS and CDR2 is SASEGT. CDR3 length: 15 amino acids. The CDR3 sequence is CASSETGRAGNTIYF. For the CDR3, the DNA is TGTGCCAGCAGTGAAACAGGAAGGGCAGGAAACACCATATATTTT.

The chain joins TRBV12-3 or TRBV12-4 to TRBJ1-1; TRBD1 is a possible D gene (5 bases). The V end was cut by 5 bases, the J end by 3 bases, with 10 bases between. The CDR3 length is 13 residues. CDR3 protein: CASSPREYTEAFF. In DNA, the CDR3 is TGTGCCAGCAGTCCCAGGGAATACACTGAAGCTTTCTTT.

The rearrangement joins TRBV18 to TRBJ1-2; 9 bases are shared with TRBD1. The CDR3 covers 15 residues. Germline CDR1 KGHSH, CDR2 LQKENI. V was pared by 0 bases and J by 5 bases, with 4 bases of the junction left unmatched. The CDR3 region is CASSPPPGQGYGYTF. The DNA for the CDR3 is TGTGCCAGCTCACCACCGCCCGGACAGGGGTATGGCTACACCTTC.

This CDR3 reads CATSRGGGRGLSSGANVLTF. CDR3 DNA: TGTGCCACCAGCAGAGGGGGAGGCAGGGGGCTTTCCTCTGGGGCCAACGTCCTGACTTTC. The J gene is TRBJ2-6, the V gene TRBV15; TRBD1 matches at 8 bases. This CDR3 is 20 amino acids long. CDR1 is LNHNV and CDR2 is YYDKDF in the germline V gene (reference sequence). With 1 base clipped from V and 0 bases from J, the junction kept 11 bases outside the gene matches.

The chain joins TRBV5-4 to TRBJ1-2; D is undetermined. The CDR3 has 14 residues. V lost 6 bases and J lost 8, with 20 bases in between. Germline assignment: CDR1 SGHNT and CDR2 YYREEE (reference sequence). The CDR3 nucleotides are TGTGCCAGCAACCGAGGAGAGACCGACCTGGGCTACACCTTC. Protein sequence: CASNRGETDLGYTF.

The gene calls are TRBV9 and TRBJ2-1; 15 positions agree with TRBD2. CDR1 and CDR2 (germline): SGDLS, YYNGEE. The trim removed 4 bases at V and 8 bases at J, leaving 13 bases unmatched. This CDR3 is built from 18 residues. CDR3 nucleotide sequence: TGTGCCAGCAGCACGGGACTAGCGGGAGGTTGGACTAGGGATGAGCAGTTCTTC. It yields the protein CASSTGLAGGWTRDEQFF.

The chain carries TRBV3-1 (or the pseudogene TRBV3-2) and TRBJ2-1; D might be TRBD2 (6 bases). The ends were cut back, 3 bases at V and 0 bases at J, with 9 bases in the middle. The length of the CDR3 is 15 residues. Germline CDR1 is LGHDT and CDR2 is YNNKEL (reference sequence). The CDR3 DNA is TGTGCCAGCAGCCAGGGACTCCTCTCCTACAATGAGCAGTTCTTC. The encoded protein is CASSQGLLSYNEQFF.

The V call is TRBV9, the J call TRBJ1-4; 9 bases align to TRBD1. Germline assignment: CDR1 SGDLS and CDR2 YYNGEE. Trimming cost V 0 bases and J 0 bases; bases outside gene matches: 21. CDR3 length: 23 amino acids. The CDR3: CASSVAGLLPGQGSRATNEKLFF. Here the CDR3 DNA reads TGTGCCAGCAGCGTAGCCGGGTTGCTACCGGGACAGGGATCTAGGGCAACTAATGAAAAACTGTTTTTT.

The J gene is TRBJ1-5, the V gene TRBV27, with D possibly being TRBD1 (6 bases). The V end was cut by 4 bases, the J end by 1 base, with 17 bases between. Germline CDR1 and CDR2: MNHEY and SMNVEV (reference sequence). The CDR3 is made up of 17 amino acids. CDR3 in amino acids: CASSSNIDRLSNQPQHF. DNA for the CDR3: TGTGCCAGCAGTTCAAACATAGACAGGTTGAGCAATCAGCCCCAGCATTTT.

The rearrangement links TRBV6-6 to TRBJ1-5; D not certain. This CDR3 region has 15 residues. V was cut by 3 bases and J by 11 bases, with 20 bases left in between. Germline V gene sequence: CDR1 MNHNY, CDR2 SVGAGI (reference sequence). CDR3 in amino acids: CASSYREPRGSAQHF. Written as DNA, the CDR3 is TGTGCCAGCAGTTATCGGGAACCGCGAGGTTCGGCCCAGCATTTT.